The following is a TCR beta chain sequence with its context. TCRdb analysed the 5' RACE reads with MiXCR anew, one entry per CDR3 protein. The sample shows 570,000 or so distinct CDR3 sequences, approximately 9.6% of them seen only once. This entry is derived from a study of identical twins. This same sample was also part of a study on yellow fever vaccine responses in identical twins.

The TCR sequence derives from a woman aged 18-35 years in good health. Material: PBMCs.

The CDR3 nucleotides are TGTGCCAGCAGCTTAACGGACAGGGCCCGAGAGACCCAGTACTTC. Amino acid sequence: CASSLTDRARETQYF. The chain uses TRBV7-6 and TRBJ2-5, with 8 bases matching TRBD1. Trimming removed 2 bases from V and 4 bases from J; junction bases left unmatched: 6. The germline V gene has CDR1 SGHVS and CDR2 FNYEAQ. This CDR3 comprises 15 residues. Using reference TRBV7-6 and TRBJ2-5 for the parts outside the CDR3, the full variable domain is GAGVSQSPRYKVTKRGQDVALRCDPISGHVSLYWYRQALGQGPEFLTYFNYEAQQDKSGLPNDRFSAERPEGSISTLTIQRTEQRDSAMYRCASSLTDRARETQYFGPGTRLLVL.